A single sample gave rise to the 25 T cell receptor beta chains below, sequenced in a study of T-cell reconstitution after alpha-beta-depleted transplantation in children. The library targeted TCRbeta and was prepared with unique molecular identifiers. TCRdb reanalysed the PCR reads using MiXCR and keeps one entry per CDR3 protein. The sample records about 540,000 distinct CDR3 sequences, around 17% being singletons. The source material was PBMCs from the stem cell graft donor, sampled from the stem cell graft. The receptors were sampled from a human donor who donated a stem cell graft to a child with acute lymphoblastic leukemia.

This clonotype showed up just a few times. This rearrangement joins TRBV5-1 to TRBJ1-1, with 7 positions matching TRBD1. Trimming removed 2 bases from V and 0 bases from J; junction bases left unmatched: 4. Germline V gene lookup returns CDR1 SGHRS and CDR2 YFSETQ. This CDR3 contains 15 residues. CDR3 sequence reads: CASSFTGTVNTEAFF. Written as DNA, the CDR3 is TGCGCCAGCAGCTTTACCGGGACAGTGAACACTGAAGCTTTCTTT.

This clonotype occurred a few times. The rearrangement uses TRBV18 and TRBJ2-2; D may be TRBD1 or TRBD2 (5 bases each). The germline V and J ends were trimmed by 0 bases and 5 bases, with 13 bases remaining between them. CDR1 and CDR2 from the germline V gene are KGHSH and LQKENI. This CDR3 contains 16 residues. CDR3 region: CASSPPRGTQTGELFF. CDR3 in DNA: TGTGCCAGCTCACCACCGAGGGGAACGCAAACCGGGGAGCTGTTTTTT.

V usage is TRBV10-2 and J usage is TRBJ2-3; unclear D gene. This CDR3 has 11 residues. V lost 5 bases and J lost 6, with 6 bases in between. CDR1 and CDR2 from the germline V gene are WSHSY and SAAADI. The chain's CDR3 is CASSSMDTQYF. The CDR3 coding sequence is TGCGCCAGCAGTTCGATGGATACGCAGTATTTT.

The rearrangement links TRBV18 to TRBJ2-7, with no clear D. Per germline, CDR1 KGHSH and CDR2 LQKENI. CDR3 length: 14 residues. V dropped 6 bases and J dropped 2 bases, with 14 bases sitting between them. The CDR3: CASSLTSPPYEQYF. CDR3 nucleotides: TGTGCCAGCTCCCTTACTTCTCCTCCCTACGAGCAGTACTTC.

This CDR3 reads CASSLLQGKNTGELFF. In DNA form, the CDR3 reads TGTGCCAGCAGCTTACTCCAGGGGAAGAACACCGGGGAGCTGTTTTTT. V gene TRBV7-9 combines with J gene TRBJ2-2, with D tentatively TRBD1 (6 bases). Trimming removed 2 bases at V and 1 base at J, with 11 bases between. Looked up from germline, CDR1 is SEHNR and CDR2 is FQNEAQ (reference sequence). The length of the CDR3 is 16 residues. Filled out from reference TRBV7-9 and TRBJ2-2, the complete variable domain reads DTGVSQNPRHKITKRGQNVTFRCDPISEHNRLYWYRQTLGQGPEFLTYFQNEAQLEKSRLLSDRFSAERPKGSFSTLEIQRTEQGDSAMYLCASSLLQGKNTGELFFGEGSRLTVL.

The J gene is TRBJ1-4, the V gene TRBV18, with D hard to call. V gave up 8 bases and J gave up 8 bases, with 12 bases separating them. CDR1 and CDR2 from the germline V gene are KGHSH and LQKENI. This CDR3 region has 12 residues. The DNA for the CDR3 is TGTGCCAGCAGCCCCCGTGGGGAAAAACTGTTTTTT. It codes for CASSPRGEKLFF.

The V and J genes are TRBV5-6 and TRBJ2-1, with D maybe TRBD2 (6 bases). CDR1 and CDR2 (germline): SGHDT, YYEEEE. The CDR3 spans 13 residues. The ends were cut back, 3 bases at V and 10 bases at J, with 14 bases in the middle. The CDR3 DNA is TGTGCCAGCAGCTCGGGAGCTCCTAGGGAGCAGTTCTTC. It specifies CASSSGAPREQFF.

The chain couples TRBV12-3 or TRBV12-4 to TRBJ1-3, with 9 bases fitting TRBD1. J gave up 2 bases and V 8 bases, and 16 bases lay outside the gene matches. This CDR3 comprises 18 residues. This CDR3 is CASGKTGGRASTGNTIYF. CDR3 nucleotide sequence: TGTGCCAGCGGAAAGACAGGGGGAAGAGCTAGTACTGGAAACACCATATATTTT.

This chain links TRBV12-3 or TRBV12-4 with TRBJ1-5; D perhaps matches TRBD1 (6 bases). This CDR3 has 16 residues. The V and J ends lost 3 bases and 7 bases respectively, with 19 bases between them. The CDR3 loop reads CASSFAAPGQGQPQHF. The CDR3 bases are TGTGCCAGCAGTTTCGCAGCTCCAGGGCAGGGGCAGCCCCAGCATTTT.

This clonotype was seen ten or more times. CDR3: CSVGTSGNEQFF. In DNA form, the CDR3 reads TGCAGCGTTGGGACTAGCGGGAATGAGCAGTTCTTC. The chain recombines TRBV29-1 with TRBJ2-1; 11 bases match TRBD2. The CDR3 covers 12 residues. The germline V gene has CDR1 SQVTM and CDR2 ANQGSEA. V was clipped by 4 bases and J by 7 bases; unmatched bases: 0.

This clonotype has ten or more counts. The chain combines TRBV5-1 with TRBJ2-7; maybe TRBD1 (7 bases). The CDR3 has 14 residues. The germline V gene encodes CDR1 SGHRS and CDR2 YFSETQ. Trimming cost V 4 bases and J 3 bases, with 14 bases left between them. CDR3 residues: CASSPRDRDYEQYF. DNA of the CDR3: TGCGCCAGCAGCCCGCGGGACAGAGACTACGAGCAGTACTTC.

This clonotype came up a few times. V gene TRBV20-1 combines with J gene TRBJ2-1, with D uncertain. The V and J ends lost 6 bases and 3 bases respectively, with 12 bases between them. Germline V gene data show CDR1 as DFQATT and CDR2 as SNEGSKA (reference sequence). This CDR3 has 13 amino acids. The CDR3 here is CSAASGFYNEQFF. The CDR3 nucleotides read TGCAGTGCCGCTAGTGGATTCTACAATGAGCAGTTCTTC.

This clonotype was seen a handful of times. The V and J genes are TRBV2 and TRBJ2-2; D may be TRBD1 (6 bases). The CDR3 is 17 residues long. The V gene lost 3 bases and the J gene lost 4 bases, with 18 bases spanning the gap. Germline loops: CDR1 SNHLY, CDR2 FYNNEI. CDR3 in DNA: TGTGCCAGCAGTGATGTCACGGCAGGGGCCTTCACCGGGGAGCTGTTTTTT. Its translation: CASSDVTAGAFTGELFF.

This clonotype was counted many times. This chain joins TRBV5-1 and TRBJ1-1; D is ambiguous. This CDR3 is 13 amino acids long. The germline CDR1 and CDR2 sequences are SGHRS and YFSETQ. Between the trimmed V and J ends, which lost 2 bases and 0 bases, there was a span of 5 bases. This CDR3 reads CASSLTMNTEAFF. The DNA for the CDR3 is TGCGCCAGCAGCTTAACGATGAACACTGAAGCTTTCTTT.

Ten or more counts support this clonotype. V gene TRBV2 combines with J gene TRBJ1-2; D is unresolved. The CDR3 totals 14 residues. Per germline, CDR1 SNHLY and CDR2 FYNNEI. V gave up 4 bases and J gave up 4 bases, with 13 bases separating them. The CDR3 region has the DNA TGTGCCAGCAGTGTAAATGAGATTCTCTATGGCTACACCTTC. Translation: CASSVNEILYGYTF.

The CDR3 reads CASSLHPLNTEAFF. The CDR3 DNA follows: TGTGCCAGCAGTTTACACCCACTGAACACTGAAGCTTTCTTT. V usage is TRBV27 and J usage is TRBJ1-1; D unresolved. The germline V gene has CDR1 MNHEY and CDR2 SMNVEV (reference sequence). The CDR3 has 14 residues. V lost 2 bases, J lost 0 bases, and 7 bases lay in between.

The J gene is TRBJ2-7, the V gene TRBV4-2; D tentatively fits TRBD1 or TRBD2 (5 bases each). V was pared by 3 bases and J by 7 bases, with 16 bases between. Germline V CDR1 and CDR2: LGHNA, YNFKEQ. This CDR3 contains 14 residues. As DNA, the CDR3 is TGTGCCAGCAGCCACCCGGGACCCCTACGAGAGCAGTACTTC. Protein: CASSHPGPLREQYF.

V is TRBV28 and J is TRBJ2-6; maybe TRBD1 (6 bases). Germline CDR1 and CDR2: MDHEN and SYDVKM. The CDR3 length is 15 residues. V lost 3 bases to trimming and J lost 2 bases, with 8 bases between them. The CDR3 nucleotides read TGTGCCAGCAGTTTGGGGGACACTGGGGCCAACGTCCTGACTTTC. Amino acids: CASSLGDTGANVLTF. Variable domain in full (rest from reference TRBV28 and TRBJ2-6): DVKVTQSSRYLVKRTGEKVFLECVQDMDHENMFWYRQDPGLGLRLIYFSYDVKMKEKGDIPEGYSVSREKKERFSLILESASTNQTSMYLCASSLGDTGANVLTFGAGSRLTVL.

The chain couples TRBV5-4 to TRBJ1-4; D uncertain. The V end was cut by 1 base, the J end by 7 bases, with 14 bases between. CDR3 size: 15 residues. The germline V gene has CDR1 SGHNT and CDR2 YYREEE (reference sequence). The CDR3 region is CASSLQGVVGEKLFF. As DNA, the CDR3 is TGTGCCAGCAGCTTGCAAGGTGTGGTCGGTGAAAAACTGTTTTTT.

This chain connects TRBV5-1 to TRBJ1-1, with D unclear. This CDR3 contains 14 residues. The germline V and J ends were trimmed by 0 bases and 5 bases, with 11 bases remaining between them. Germline CDR1 and CDR2: SGHRS and YFSETQ. CDR3 DNA: TGCGCCAGCAGCTTGGTTGGAAGGCCAACTGAAGCTTTCTTT. This codes for CASSLVGRPTEAFF.

The chain recombines TRBV7-9 with TRBJ2-5; the match to TRBD2 covers 9 bases. Germline trimming cut 7 bases from V and 4 bases from J; bases unmatched to any gene: 10. Germline V gene data show CDR1 as SEHNR and CDR2 as FQNEAQ (reference sequence). This CDR3 spans 15 amino acids. The CDR3 nucleotides are TGTGCCAGCACTCCGACTAGCGGAAGGGGAGAGACCCAGTACTTC. Translating gives CASTPTSGRGETQYF. The entire variable domain, with the rest obtained from reference TRBV7-9 and TRBJ2-5, is as follows: DTGVSQNPRHKITKRGQNVTFRCDPISEHNRLYWYRQTLGQGPEFLTYFQNEAQLEKSRLLSDRFSAERPKGSFSTLEIQRTEQGDSAMYLCASTPTSGRGETQYFGPGTRLLVL.

This clonotype was detected many times. This chain uses TRBV28 with TRBJ1-3; 7 positions agree with TRBD1. The CDR3 covers 14 residues. Germline loops: CDR1 MDHEN, CDR2 SYDVKM. Losses at the gene ends were 6 bases for V and 2 bases for J; bases not matched to a gene: 4. The CDR3 nucleotides are TGTGCCAGCAGCCCGACAGGGACTGGAAACACCATATATTTT. Translating it yields CASSPTGTGNTIYF.

The rearrangement joins TRBV5-1 to TRBJ2-7, with 10 bases matching TRBD2. Losses at the gene ends were 4 bases for V and 6 bases for J; bases not matched to a gene: 10. Germline CDR1 is SGHRS and CDR2 is YFSETQ. There are 15 residues in the CDR3. The CDR3 coding sequence is TGCGCCAGCAGCACCGGGACTAGCGATGGGCCCGAGCAGTACTTC. Translating gives CASSTGTSDGPEQYF.

This clonotype was recorded once. The chain is built from TRBV29-1 and TRBJ2-7; D is uncertain. From germline, CDR1 is SQVTM and CDR2 ANQGSEA. V dropped 3 bases and J dropped 2 bases, with 11 bases sitting between them. CDR3 size: 13 residues. CDR3 sequence (DNA): TGCAGCGTTGATGCGGCATCCCCCTACGAGCAGTACTTC. Amino acid sequence: CSVDAASPYEQYF.

The CDR3 nucleotides are TGCGCCAGCAGCTTCGGAGGAGGGACAGGGCACGGCTACACCTTC. This sequence encodes CASSFGGGTGHGYTF. The rearrangement uses TRBV5-1 and TRBJ1-2; 9 bases agree with TRBD1. The germline gives CDR1 SGHRS, CDR2 YFSETQ. After removal of 2 bases from V and 8 bases from J, the junction contained 10 bases not matched to a gene. The CDR3 is made up of 15 amino acids.